One sample yielded the 7 T cell receptor beta chains listed below, sequenced in a study of cytomegalovirus exposure and HLA in healthy donors. Primers for the PCR totalled 60 Vbeta and 13 Jbeta. TCRdb's copy holds only in-frame clones and misses some; the assay was immunoSEQ multiplex PCR. This sample contains 95,000 to 110,000 clones. Sequencing was performed on PBMCs. These receptors were collected from a man aged 35 to 55 in good health and CMV-seronegative.

The rearrangement joins TRBV21-1 to TRBJ2-5; the table names TRBD1, a call not compared with the DNA. TRBV21-1 is listed as a pseudogene. CDR3 length equals 17 residues. This chain's CDR3 is CASSKDPGQGAEETQYF. CDR3 sequence (DNA): TGTGCCAGCAGCAAGGACCCGGGACAGGGTGCCGAGGAGACCCAGTACTTC.

This chain links TRBV20-1 with TRBJ1-1; no clear D. Trimming removed 7 bases from V and 1 base from J, with 7 bases in between. The CDR3 is made up of 11 amino acids. Germline V gene lookup returns CDR1 DFQATT and CDR2 SNEGSKA (reference sequence). CDR3: CSVAANTEAFF. The CDR3 DNA follows: TGCAGTGTAGCGGCGAACACTGAAGCTTTCTTT.

The rearrangement joins TRBV18 to TRBJ1-1; D gene ambiguous. Looked up from germline, CDR1 is KGHSH and CDR2 is LQKENI. V lost 0 bases to trimming and J lost 5 bases, with 10 bases between them. The CDR3 loop spans 14 amino acids. In DNA, the CDR3 is TGTGCCAGCTCACCACCGTCCAAGAGGACTGAAGCTTTCTTT. Translation: CASSPPSKRTEAFF. Drawing the rest from reference TRBV18 and TRBJ1-1, the complete variable domain is NAGVMQNPRHLVRRRGQEARLRCSPMKGHSHVYWYRQLPEEGLKFMVYLQKENIIDESGMPKERFSAEFPKEGPSILRIQQVVRGDSAAYFCASSPPSKRTEAFFGQGTRLTVV.

The chain joins TRBV11-2 to TRBJ1-4, with D unresolved. This CDR3 has 17 residues. The V and J ends lost 3 bases and 5 bases respectively, with 19 bases between them. The germline V gene encodes CDR1 SGHAT and CDR2 FQNNGV. DNA for the CDR3: TGTGCCAGCAGCTTTCGGTTTAAACGTGGAGGAAATGAAAAACTGTTTTTT. Its translation: CASSFRFKRGGNEKLFF.

The V call is TRBV27, the J call TRBJ1-1; 7 positions match TRBD1. The CDR3 has 13 amino acids. V lost 3 bases, J lost 4 bases, and 2 bases stayed unmatched. Per germline, CDR1 MNHEY and CDR2 SMNVEV (reference sequence). The CDR3 loop is CASSLAGGTEAFF. The CDR3 region has the DNA TGTGCCAGCAGTTTGGCAGGGGGCACTGAAGCTTTCTTT.

The rearrangement links TRBV21-1 to TRBJ2-1; TRBD2 is taken as the D call from the table, unchecked against the DNA. TRBV21-1 is a recognized pseudogene. CDR3 length equals 12 residues. The CDR3 coding sequence is TGTGCCAGCAGCCGTCGGACTAGGGAGCAGTTCTTC. It codes for CASSRRTREQFF.

The chain carries TRBV5-1 and TRBJ2-7; TRBD1 is a possible D gene (5 bases). The CDR3 contains 13 residues. Per the germline V gene, CDR1 is SGHRS and CDR2 is YFSETQ. Trimming cost V 2 bases and J 3 bases, with 9 bases left between them. This CDR3 reads CASSFNQGYEQYF. The CDR3 nucleotides are TGCGCCAGCAGCTTTAATCAGGGCTACGAGCAGTACTTC.